The present entry profiles one TCR beta chain with its context. What it binds is unknown. These data are taken from a study of T cells in localized non-small cell lung cancer. Whole-study results and caveats: One tumor region alone was sequenced, and heterogeneity therefore remains possible. For the top 100 tumor clones, a median roughly 56 also appeared in adjacent lung. Blood T cell density predicted longer survival; adjacent-lung clonality, shorter. Peak T cell clonality was found in uninvolved adjacent lung, exceeding tumor.

Some clones are missing from TCRdb's copy, which holds only in-frame ones; the method was immunoSEQ multiplex PCR. The sample lists just under 80,000 clones; 80% were seen once. Germline CDR1 LNHDA, CDR2 SQIVND (reference sequence). The CDR3 extends over 17 amino acids. Trimming cost V 1 base and J 2 bases, with 14 bases left between them. V gene TRBV19 combines with J gene TRBJ2-2; possible D gene TRBD2, 5 bases. The sequence was collected from a female donor over 55 with stage I lung adenocarcinoma. The material sequenced was peripheral blood, taken before any cancer treatment. The CDR3 region is CASSIAGKGLNTGELFF. In DNA form, the CDR3 reads TGTGCCAGTAGTATAGCGGGGAAAGGCCTCAACACCGGGGAGCTGTTTTTT. Supplemented by reference TRBV19 and TRBJ2-2, the full variable domain reads DGGITQSPKYLFRKEGQNVTLSCEQNLNHDAMYWYRQDPGQGLRLIYYSQIVNDFQKGDIAEGYSVSREKKESFPLTVTSAQKNPTAFYLCASSIAGKGLNTGELFFGEGSRLTVL.